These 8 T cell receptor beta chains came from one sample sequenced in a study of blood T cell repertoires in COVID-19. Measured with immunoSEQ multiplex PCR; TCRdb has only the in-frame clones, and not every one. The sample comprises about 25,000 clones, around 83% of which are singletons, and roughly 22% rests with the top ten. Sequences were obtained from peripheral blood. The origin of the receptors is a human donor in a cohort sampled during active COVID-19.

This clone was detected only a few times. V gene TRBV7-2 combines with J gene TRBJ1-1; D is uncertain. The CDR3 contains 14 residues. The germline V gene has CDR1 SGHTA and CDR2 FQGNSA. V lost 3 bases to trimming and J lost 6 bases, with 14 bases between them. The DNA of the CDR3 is TGTGCCAGCAGCTTCCCTCGGGAGGGAGCTGAAGCTTTCTTT. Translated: CASSFPREGAEAFF. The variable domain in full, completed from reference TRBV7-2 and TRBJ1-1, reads GAGVSQSPSNKVTEKGKDVELRCDPISGHTALYWYRQSLGQGLEFLIYFQGNSAPDKSGLPSDRFSAERTGGSVSTLTIQRTQQEDSAVYLCASSFPREGAEAFFGQGTRLTVV.

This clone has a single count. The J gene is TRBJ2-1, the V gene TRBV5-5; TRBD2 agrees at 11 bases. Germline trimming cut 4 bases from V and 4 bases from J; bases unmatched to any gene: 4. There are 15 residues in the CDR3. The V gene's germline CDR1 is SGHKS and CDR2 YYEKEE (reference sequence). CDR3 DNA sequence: TGTGCCAGCAGCATGCTAGCGGGGGGATACAATGAGCAGTTCTTC. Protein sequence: CASSMLAGGYNEQFF.

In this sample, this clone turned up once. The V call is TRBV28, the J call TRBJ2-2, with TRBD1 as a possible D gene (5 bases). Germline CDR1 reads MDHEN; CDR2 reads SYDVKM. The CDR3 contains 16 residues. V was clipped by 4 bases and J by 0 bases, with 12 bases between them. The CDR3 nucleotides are TGTGCCAGCAGTTGGGGCGGAAGAACGAACACCGGGGAGCTGTTTTTT. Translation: CASSWGGRTNTGELFF.

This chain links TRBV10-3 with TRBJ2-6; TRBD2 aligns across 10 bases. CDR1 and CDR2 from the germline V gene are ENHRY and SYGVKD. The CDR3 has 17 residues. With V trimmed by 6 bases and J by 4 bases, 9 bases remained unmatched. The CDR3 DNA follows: TGTGCCATCAGCACTAGCGGGGCCCTTCAGGGGGCCAACGTCCTGACTTTC. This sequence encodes CAISTSGALQGANVLTF.

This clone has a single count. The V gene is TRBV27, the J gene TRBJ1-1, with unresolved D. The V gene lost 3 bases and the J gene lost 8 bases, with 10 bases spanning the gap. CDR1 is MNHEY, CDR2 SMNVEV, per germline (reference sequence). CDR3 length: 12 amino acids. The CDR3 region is CASSFTGSEAFF. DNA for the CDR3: TGTGCCAGCAGTTTTACGGGTTCGGAAGCTTTCTTT.

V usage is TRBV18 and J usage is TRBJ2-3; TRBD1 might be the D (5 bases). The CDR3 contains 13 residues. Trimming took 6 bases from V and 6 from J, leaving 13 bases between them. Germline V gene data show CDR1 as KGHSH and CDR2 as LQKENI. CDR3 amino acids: CASSRLQGDTQYF. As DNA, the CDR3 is TGTGCCAGCTCCCGTCTCCAGGGCGATACGCAGTATTTT.

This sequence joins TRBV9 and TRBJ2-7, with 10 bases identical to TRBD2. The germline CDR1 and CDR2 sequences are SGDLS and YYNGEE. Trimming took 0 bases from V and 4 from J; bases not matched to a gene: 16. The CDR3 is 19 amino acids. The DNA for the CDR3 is TGTGCCAGCAGCGTAGAAGGGACTAGCGACTCTTTACACTCTTACGAGCAGTACTTC. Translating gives CASSVEGTSDSLHSYEQYF.

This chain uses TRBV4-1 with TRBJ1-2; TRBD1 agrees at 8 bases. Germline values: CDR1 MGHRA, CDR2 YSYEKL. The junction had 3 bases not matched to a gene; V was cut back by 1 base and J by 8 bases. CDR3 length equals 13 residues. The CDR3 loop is CASSQGQGSGYTF. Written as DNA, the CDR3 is TGCGCCAGCAGCCAAGGACAGGGGAGCGGCTACACCTTC.